The 3 T cell receptor beta chains in this list originate from one sample, sequenced in a study of cytomegalovirus exposure and HLA in healthy donors. 60 Vbeta and 13 Jbeta primers were used in PCR. TCRdb's copy holds only in-frame clones and misses some; the assay was immunoSEQ multiplex PCR. The repertoire holds about 160,000 clones, with about 80% as singletons. The sample consisted of PBMCs. The receptors shown here come from a man between 18 and 35 years old in good health and CMV-seropositive.

This clone was counted a few times. The V call is TRBV28, the J call TRBJ2-1; 9 nucleotides line up with TRBD2. V was clipped by 2 bases and J by 0 bases; unmatched bases: 2. CDR1 MDHEN and CDR2 SYDVKM come from the germline V gene. The CDR3 totals 16 residues. CDR3 residues: CASSLRAGGSYNEQFF. The DNA for the CDR3 is TGTGCCAGCAGTTTAAGAGCGGGAGGCTCCTACAATGAGCAGTTCTTC.

The chain is built from TRBV4-1 and TRBJ2-7, with D maybe TRBD2 (5 bases). This CDR3 contains 15 residues. V lost 2 bases to trimming and J lost 5 bases, with 16 bases between them. Germline V lookup: CDR1 MGHRA, CDR2 YSYEKL. DNA for the CDR3: TGCGCCAGCAGCCAACCCACTAGTTCGGCCGACGAGCAGTACTTC. Amino acid sequence: CASSQPTSSADEQYF.

The V call is TRBV18, the J call TRBJ2-1, with unresolved D. The ends were cut back, 4 bases at V and 7 bases at J, with 11 bases in the middle. This CDR3 spans 13 amino acids. Germline values: CDR1 KGHSH, CDR2 LQKENI. CDR3 protein: CASSREQTNEQFF. Here the CDR3 DNA reads TGTGCCAGCTCACGCGAACAGACAAATGAGCAGTTCTTC.